A selection of T cell receptor beta chains follows, all from one sample in a study of patients and donors after allogeneic stem cell transplantation. TCRdb re-analysed the RT-PCR reads in MiXCR, keeping a single row per CDR3 protein. The data hold 800,000 to 1,000,000 distinct CDR3 sequences, with over 15% observed a single time. Input material: blood, either unsorted or a sorted T cell fraction (not recorded which). All receptors derive from a human donor who was either an allogeneic HSCT recipient or a stem cell or donor lymphocyte infusion donor (not recorded which). It is not recorded whose cells these are; they may come from a transplant donor. Both conserved end residues are part of each CDR3. D genes are given only for firm matches. Size tells how often a clone was seen (once, few, many) or the class of an expanded clone, and some rows leave it out.

size: NA
J: TRBJ2-5
V: TRBV27
length: 14
D: NA
DNA: TGTGCCAGCAGTCCGGCGTGGGACCAAGAGACCCAGTACTTC
CDR3: CASSPAWDQETQYF

size: few
J: TRBJ2-7
V: TRBV29-1
length: 13
D: NA
DNA: TGCAGCGTTGAAGATCCTATGGGTTACGAGCAGTACTTC
CDR3: CSVEDPMGYEQYF

size: NA
J: TRBJ2-1
V: TRBV11-2
length: 18
D: TRBD2
DNA: TGTGCCAGCAGCTCGGGACTAGCGGGACAAGGCTCCTACAATGAGCAGTTCTTC
CDR3: CASSSGLAGQGSYNEQFF

size: NA
J: TRBJ2-7
V: TRBV9
length: 14
D: NA
DNA: TGTGCCAGCAGCGTAGTAGCGACGCCCTACGAGCAGTACTTC
CDR3: CASSVVATPYEQYF

size: NA
J: TRBJ2-5
V: TRBV5-1
length: 15
D: NA
DNA: TGCGCCAGCAGCTTGGCCGTCGGGAGCCAAGAGACCCAGTACTTC
CDR3: CASSLAVGSQETQYF

size: few
J: TRBJ1-2
V: TRBV29-1
length: 11
D: NA
DNA: TGCAGCGTGGTTAAACTAGGGGGCTACACCTTC
CDR3: CSVVKLGGYTF

size: NA
J: TRBJ2-1
V: TRBV14
length: 16
D: TRBD2
DNA: TGTGCCAGCAGCCCCAGTAGGAGCGGGGCCTACAATGAGCAGTTCTTC
CDR3: CASSPSRSGAYNEQFF

size: once
J: TRBJ2-7
V: TRBV20-1
length: 15
D: NA
DNA: TGCAGTGCTAGAGATTTTAGGACCAACGTCCCCGAGCAGTACTTC
CDR3: CSARDFRTNVPEQYF

size: NA
J: TRBJ2-7
V: TRBV6-1
length: 15
D: TRBD1
DNA: TGTGCCAGCAGTGAGGGAAGGGACAGGGAATGGGAGCAGTACTTC
CDR3: CASSEGRDREWEQYF

size: NA
J: TRBJ1-2
V: TRBV28
length: 17
D: NA
DNA: TGTGCCAGCAGTTTGGTGGGGGGCGGAATGGATGAGGGTGGCTACACCTTC
CDR3: CASSLVGGGMDEGGYTF

size: NA
J: TRBJ2-2
V: TRBV10-3
length: 18
D: TRBD2
DNA: TGTGCCATCAGGACGGGACTAGCGGGAGCCCAGGGGACCGGGGAGCTGTTTTTT
CDR3: CAIRTGLAGAQGTGELFF

size: NA
J: TRBJ1-1
V: TRBV20-1
length: 14
D: NA
DNA: TGCAGTGCTAGGGTGACAACCCCAAGCGTTGAAGCTTTCTTT
CDR3: CSARVTTPSVEAFF

size: NA
J: TRBJ1-1
V: TRBV20-1
length: 11
D: NA
DNA: TGCAGCGCCCGGGGGGGCTCTGAAGCTTTCTTT
CDR3: CSARGGSEAFF

size: NA
J: TRBJ1-1
V: TRBV9
length: 14
D: NA
DNA: TGTGCCAGCAGCGCAATACAGGGGAACACTGAAGCTTTCTTT
CDR3: CASSAIQGNTEAFF

size: many
J: TRBJ2-1
V: TRBV11-2
length: 16
D: TRBD2
DNA: TGTGCCAGCAGCTTAAACGTAGCGGGGGGGTTCCATGAGCAGTTCTTC
CDR3: CASSLNVAGGFHEQFF

size: few
J: TRBJ2-5
V: TRBV27
length: 15
D: NA
DNA: TGTGCCAGCAGTTTATCCCCCGGGGGAGGAGAGACCCAGTACTTC
CDR3: CASSLSPGGGETQYF

size: few
J: TRBJ2-4
V: TRBV5-6
length: 14
D: NA
DNA: TGTGCCAGCAGCTGGGGTTCGGGAGAAAACATTCAGTACTTC
CDR3: CASSWGSGENIQYF